This TCR beta chain was captured by sequencing in a study of identical twins. The study, taken as a whole, reports: For monozygotic twins, models underestimated out-of-frame TCR alpha sharing.

Via MiXCR, TCRdb re-called the 5' RACE reads, giving one row per CDR3 protein. The sample holds about 530,000 distinct CDR3 sequences, roughly 15% seen once. V shed 3 bases, J shed 11 bases, and the junction held 9 bases outside the gene matches. The CDR3 sequence is 15 residues long. Germline CDR1 reads MGHDK; CDR2 reads SYGVNS. On this clonotype itself: Its specificity is not known.

These data were likewise used in another study, on yellow fever vaccine responses in identical twins.

Sequencing input: CD4+ T cells sorted from blood. The source of this sequence is a woman younger than 35 in good health. The chain links TRBV25-1 to TRBJ2-1; 11 bases match TRBD2. The CDR3 DNA follows: TGTGCCAGCAGTGAGTCGGCACTAGCGGGGGTTAAGCAGTTCTTC. It translates to CASSESALAGVKQFF.